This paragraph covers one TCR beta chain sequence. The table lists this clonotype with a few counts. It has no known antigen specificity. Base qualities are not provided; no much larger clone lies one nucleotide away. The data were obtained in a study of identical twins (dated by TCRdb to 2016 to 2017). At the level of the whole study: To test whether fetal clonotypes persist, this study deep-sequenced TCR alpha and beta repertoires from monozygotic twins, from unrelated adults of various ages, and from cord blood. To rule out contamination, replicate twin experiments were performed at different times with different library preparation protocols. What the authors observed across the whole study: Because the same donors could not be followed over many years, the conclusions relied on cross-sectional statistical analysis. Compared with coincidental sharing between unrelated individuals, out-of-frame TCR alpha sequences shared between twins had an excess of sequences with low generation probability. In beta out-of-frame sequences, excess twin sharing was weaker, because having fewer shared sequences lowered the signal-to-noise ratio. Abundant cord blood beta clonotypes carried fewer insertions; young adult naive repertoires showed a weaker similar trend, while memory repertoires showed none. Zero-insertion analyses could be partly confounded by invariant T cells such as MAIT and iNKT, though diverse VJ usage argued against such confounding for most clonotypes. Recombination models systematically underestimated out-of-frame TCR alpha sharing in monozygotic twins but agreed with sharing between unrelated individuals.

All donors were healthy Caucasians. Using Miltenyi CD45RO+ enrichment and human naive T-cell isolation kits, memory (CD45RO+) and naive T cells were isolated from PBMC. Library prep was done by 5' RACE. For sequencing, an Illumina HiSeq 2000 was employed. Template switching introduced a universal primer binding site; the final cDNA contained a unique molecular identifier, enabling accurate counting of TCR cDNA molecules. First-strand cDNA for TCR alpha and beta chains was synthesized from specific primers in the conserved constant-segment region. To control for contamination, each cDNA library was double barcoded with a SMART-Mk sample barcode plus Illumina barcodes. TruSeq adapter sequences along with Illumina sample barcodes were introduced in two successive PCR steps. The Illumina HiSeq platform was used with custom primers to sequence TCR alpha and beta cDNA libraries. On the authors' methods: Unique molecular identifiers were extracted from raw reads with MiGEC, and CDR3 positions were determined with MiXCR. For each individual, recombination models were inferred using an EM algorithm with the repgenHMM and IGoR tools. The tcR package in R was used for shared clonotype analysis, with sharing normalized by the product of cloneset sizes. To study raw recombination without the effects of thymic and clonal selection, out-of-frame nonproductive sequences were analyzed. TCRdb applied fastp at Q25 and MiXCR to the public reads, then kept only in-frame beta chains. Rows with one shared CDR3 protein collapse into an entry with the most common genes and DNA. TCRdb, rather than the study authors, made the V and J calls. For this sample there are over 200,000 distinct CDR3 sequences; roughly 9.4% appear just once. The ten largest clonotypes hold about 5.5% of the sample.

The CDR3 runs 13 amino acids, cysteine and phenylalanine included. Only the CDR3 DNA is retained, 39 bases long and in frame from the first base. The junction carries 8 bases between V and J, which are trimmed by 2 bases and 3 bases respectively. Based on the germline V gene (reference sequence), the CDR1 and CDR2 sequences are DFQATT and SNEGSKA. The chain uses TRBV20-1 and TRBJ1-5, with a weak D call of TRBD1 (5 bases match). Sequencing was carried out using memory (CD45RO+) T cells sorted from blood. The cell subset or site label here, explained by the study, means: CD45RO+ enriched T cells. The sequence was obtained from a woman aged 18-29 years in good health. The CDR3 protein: CSARQGTNQPQHF. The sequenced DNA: TGCAGTGCTAGACAAGGGACCAATCAGCCCCAGCATTTT.